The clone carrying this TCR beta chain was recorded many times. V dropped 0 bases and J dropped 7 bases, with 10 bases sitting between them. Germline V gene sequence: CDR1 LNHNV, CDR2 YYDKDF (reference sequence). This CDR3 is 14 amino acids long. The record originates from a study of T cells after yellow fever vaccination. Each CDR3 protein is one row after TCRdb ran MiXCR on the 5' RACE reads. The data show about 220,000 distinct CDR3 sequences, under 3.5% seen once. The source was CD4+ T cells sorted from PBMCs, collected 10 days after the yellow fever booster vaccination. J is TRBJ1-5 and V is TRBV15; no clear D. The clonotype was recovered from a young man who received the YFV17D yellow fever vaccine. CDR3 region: CATSRDRLFQPQHF. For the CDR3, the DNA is TGTGCCACCAGCAGAGATCGTCTTTTCCAGCCCCAGCATTTT.